Listed below are T cell receptor beta chains from one sample, sequenced in a study of blood T cell repertoires in COVID-19. Data came from immunoSEQ multiplex PCR; TCRdb stores just in-frame clones and leaves some out. This sample has 45,000 to 70,000 clones, with 82% found just once. The sample comprised peripheral blood. These receptors were obtained from a woman aged 60 to 75 with acute or convalescent COVID-19. Each CDR3 is given with its conserved first and last residue. Clone size, where shown, is once, few, many, or a class for clones that have expanded.

CDR3: CSVRAGNSYKQYF; V: TRBV29-1; size: NA
CDR3: CASSVAAASYEQYF; V: TRBV9; size: NA
CDR3: CASSLSRRGGPYEQYF; V: TRBV5-4; size: once
CDR3: CSVVGENHEQYF; V: TRBV29-1; size: NA
CDR3: CASSDPGQTISYEQYF; V: TRBV5-4; size: NA
CDR3: CASRDGQGADYTF; V: TRBV5-4; size: NA
CDR3: CSSSEGVAGYTF; V: TRBV29-1; size: NA
CDR3: CASSDRQGTYGYTF; V: TRBV19; size: NA
CDR3: CASSVARVMELGYTF; V: TRBV9; size: NA
CDR3: CASSPMAVSSGNTIYF; V: TRBV18; size: NA
CDR3: CASSRIKGDTDTQYF; V: TRBV5-1; size: NA
CDR3: CASSMGQLNYGYTF; V: TRBV19; size: NA
CDR3: CSASRGYEQYF; V: TRBV20-1; size: NA
CDR3: CASSEAGGPRGQPQHF; V: TRBV6-1; size: NA
CDR3: CASSPRGETQYF; V: TRBV6-5; size: few
CDR3: CASSDGPGGSGYTF; V: TRBV7-2; size: once
CDR3: CASSLDSRDSNQPQHF; V: TRBV7-6; size: NA
CDR3: CASSPPGSNTGELFF; V: TRBV7-2; size: once
CDR3: CASMTASTDTQYF; V: TRBV7-9; size: NA
CDR3: CASSPPVAGGNNEQFF; V: TRBV18; size: once
CDR3: CASSLWRRETQYF; V: TRBV11-2; size: medium-sized
CDR3: CASSLDRWERAGTEAFF; V: TRBV11-2; size: NA
CDR3: CASSLERGTGELFF; V: TRBV11-2; size: NA
CDR3: CASSLGGQTQYF; V: TRBV7-2; size: NA
CDR3: CAWSTRGLGNQPQHF; V: TRBV30; size: once
CDR3: CASSTGNYNEQFF; V: TRBV3-1/TRBV3-2; size: once
CDR3: CASSLAHNEQFF; V: TRBV7-6; size: NA
CDR3: CASRSEVSPLHF; V: TRBV7-9; size: NA
CDR3: CASRSAGAYGGYEQYF; V: TRBV7-9; size: NA
CDR3: CASSTTGGAYGYTF; V: TRBV19; size: few
CDR3: CASSYGTAGGYTF; V: TRBV12-3/TRBV12-4; size: NA
CDR3: CASRAGEGYEQYF; V: TRBV27; size: NA
CDR3: CASSLVMREKLFF; V: TRBV11-2; size: NA
CDR3: CASSETRTGGPGELFF; V: TRBV6-1; size: NA
CDR3: CATSSPGQGVRSPLHF; V: TRBV15; size: NA
CDR3: CAWSFSILGEELFF; V: TRBV30; size: NA
CDR3: CASSGGTGLQETQYF; V: TRBV5-6; size: NA
CDR3: CASRRGGGTENTIYF; V: TRBV5-4; size: NA
CDR3: CASSSGPSGVDTQYF; V: TRBV7-3; size: NA
CDR3: CASSNPSGGDNEQFF; V: TRBV5-1; size: NA